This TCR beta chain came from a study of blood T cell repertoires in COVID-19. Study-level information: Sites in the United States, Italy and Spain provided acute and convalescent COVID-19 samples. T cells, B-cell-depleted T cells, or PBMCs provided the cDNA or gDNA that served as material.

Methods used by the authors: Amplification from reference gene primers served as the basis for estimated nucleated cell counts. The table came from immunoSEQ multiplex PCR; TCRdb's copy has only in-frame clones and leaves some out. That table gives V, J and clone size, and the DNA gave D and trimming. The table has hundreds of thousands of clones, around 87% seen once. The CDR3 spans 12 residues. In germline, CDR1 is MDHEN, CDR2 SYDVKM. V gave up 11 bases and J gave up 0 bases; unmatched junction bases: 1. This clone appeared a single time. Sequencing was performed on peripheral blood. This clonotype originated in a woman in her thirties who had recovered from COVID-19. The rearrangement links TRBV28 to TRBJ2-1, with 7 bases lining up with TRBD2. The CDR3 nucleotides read TGTGCCGGCGGGAGCTCCTACAATGAGCAGTTCTTC. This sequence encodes CAGGSSYNEQFF.